This TCR beta chain was captured in a study of regulatory T cells in long-lasting Graves disease. Arm-PCR with iRepertoire HTBI primers amplified the CDR3 regions for these TCR beta libraries. TCRdb used MiXCR to reprocess the multiplex PCR reads, holding one entry per CDR3 protein. The data show 350,000 to 450,000 distinct CDR3 sequences, around 20% seen once. Time point described: persistent/refractory GD, antithyroid drugs over 5 years with positive TRAb. PBMCs were the source of the RNA used for TCR sequencing. In this cohort, patients came from an endocrinology department located in Xi'an, China. From germline, CDR1 is SGDLS and CDR2 YYNGEE. V was cut by 3 bases and J by 5 bases, with 14 bases left in between. CDR3 size: 14 residues.

The receptor was isolated from a female donor with Graves disease. Specimen: peripheral blood mononuclear cells (PBMCs), collected when the disease was refractory, from a patient treated with antithyroid drugs. This chain connects TRBV9 to TRBJ2-5; D remains unclear. The CDR3 spells CASSGGLRLETQYF. DNA of the CDR3: TGTGCCAGCAGCGGGGGATTACGTCTGGAGACCCAGTACTTC.